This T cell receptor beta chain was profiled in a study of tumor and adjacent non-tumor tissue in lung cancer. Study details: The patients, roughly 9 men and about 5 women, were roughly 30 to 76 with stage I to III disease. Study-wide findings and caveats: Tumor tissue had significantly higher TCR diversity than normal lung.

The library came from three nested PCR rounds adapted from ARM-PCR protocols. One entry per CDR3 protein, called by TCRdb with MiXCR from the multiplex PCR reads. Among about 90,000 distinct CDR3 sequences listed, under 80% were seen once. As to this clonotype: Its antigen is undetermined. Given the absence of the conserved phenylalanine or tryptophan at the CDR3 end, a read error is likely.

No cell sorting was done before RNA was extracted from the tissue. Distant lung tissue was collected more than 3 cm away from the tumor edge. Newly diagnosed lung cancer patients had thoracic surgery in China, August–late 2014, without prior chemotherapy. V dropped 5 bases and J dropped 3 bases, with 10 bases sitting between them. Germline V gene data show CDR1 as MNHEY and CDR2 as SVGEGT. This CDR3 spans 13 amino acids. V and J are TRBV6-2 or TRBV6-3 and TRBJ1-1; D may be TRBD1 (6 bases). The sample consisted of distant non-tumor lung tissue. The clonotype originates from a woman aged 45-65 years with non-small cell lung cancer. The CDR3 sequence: CASSRPGDTEAFL. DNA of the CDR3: TGTGCCAGCAGTCGACCAGGGGACACTGAAGCTTTCCTT.